Each of the 13 T cell receptor beta chains below was sequenced from the same sample in a study of cytomegalovirus exposure and HLA in healthy donors. Assay: immunoSEQ multiplex PCR; the TCRdb copy retains only in-frame clones and omits some. The table lists 250,000 to 400,000 clones, about 85% of them singletons. Specimen: PBMCs. The receptors originated from a woman aged 25 to 45 in good health and CMV-seropositive.

On this clone itself: The junction departs from the called germline gene at one end, perhaps through a read error. The chain uses TRBV29-1 and TRBJ1-1; D unclear. The CDR3 has 10 residues. The germline V gene encodes CDR1 SQVTM and CDR2 ANQGSEA. CDR3 sequence reads: CSVETGRRLF. CDR3 sequence (DNA): TGCAGCGTTGAAACGGGTCGACGGCTCTTT.

The gene calls are TRBV28 and TRBJ1-3; D call uncertain. V shed 5 bases and J shed 4 bases, with 18 bases lying between them. Germline-derived CDR1 and CDR2 are MDHEN and SYDVKM. The CDR3 covers 16 residues. Here the CDR3 reads CASSLLLGGNGNTIYF. The CDR3 DNA reads as TGTGCCAGCAGTCTTCTTTTAGGAGGGAACGGAAACACCATATATTTT.

The chain couples TRBV5-6 to TRBJ1-3, with TRBD1 matching 9 bases. Germline V gives CDR1 SGHDT, CDR2 YYEEEE. This CDR3 region has 15 residues. V shed 2 bases, J shed 4 bases, and the junction held 4 bases outside the gene matches. This CDR3 is CASSFGTGFGNTIYF. The CDR3 region has the DNA TGTGCCAGCAGCTTTGGGACAGGGTTCGGAAACACCATATATTTT.

The chain uses TRBV27 and TRBJ1-5; maybe TRBD1 (5 bases). Trimming shortened V by 3 bases and J by 0 bases, and 12 bases separated the two germline ends. Per germline, CDR1 MNHEY and CDR2 SMNVEV (reference sequence). The CDR3 has 16 residues. CDR3 amino acids: CASSFQGRDSNQPQHF. The CDR3 bases are TGTGCCAGCAGTTTCCAGGGACGAGATAGCAATCAGCCCCAGCATTTT.

The chain uses TRBV7-2 and TRBJ2-7; 7 nucleotides match TRBD1. Losses at the gene ends were 4 bases for V and 2 bases for J; bases not matched to a gene: 8. The CDR3 has 15 amino acids. Germline V CDR1 and CDR2: SGHTA, FQGNSA. CDR3 in DNA: TGTGCCAGCAGCTCGACAGGGTTTTCAACCTACGAGCAGTACTTC. Translated, it gives CASSSTGFSTYEQYF.

CDR3 sequence reads: CAWSVNYQETQYF. CDR3 bases: TGTGCCTGGAGTGTAAACTATCAAGAGACCCAGTACTTC. V is TRBV30 and J is TRBJ2-5, with D hard to call. The CDR3 has 13 residues. The V gene lost 0 bases and the J gene lost 2 bases, with 7 bases spanning the gap. Per germline, CDR1 GTSNPN and CDR2 SVGIG (reference sequence). Complete variable domain (other parts from reference TRBV30 and TRBJ2-5): SQTIHQWPATLVQPVGSPLSLECTVEGTSNPNLYWYRQAAGRGLQLLFYSVGIGQISSEVPQNLSASRPQDRQFILSSKKLLLSDSGFYLCAWSVNYQETQYFGPGTRLLVL.

The chain has TRBV10-3 and TRBJ2-7, with 9 positions matching TRBD2. Germline V gene lookup returns CDR1 ENHRY and CDR2 SYGVKD. The length of the CDR3 is 13 residues. Trimming cost V 6 bases and J 5 bases; bases outside gene matches: 5. The CDR3 spells CAISGTSFDEQYF. The CDR3 DNA reads TGTGCCATCAGCGGGACTAGCTTCGACGAGCAGTACTTC.

The chain recombines TRBV7-5 with TRBJ1-5; the table gives TRBD1 as D, unverified against the DNA. TRBV7-5 is a pseudogene. The CDR3 consists of 16 residues. The CDR3 region is CVRSFRVLTWNQPQHF. The CDR3 nucleotides are TGTGTCAGAAGCTTCAGGGTTTTGACGTGGAATCAGCCCCAGCATTTT.

J is TRBJ1-1 and V is TRBV28; D uncertain. V was pared by 3 bases and J by 2 bases, with 10 bases between. The CDR3 spans 14 residues. Germline lookup yields CDR1 MDHEN and CDR2 SYDVKM. CDR3 bases: TGTGCCAGCAGTTTTTTGCTCGTAAACACTGAAGCTTTCTTT. Translation: CASSFLLVNTEAFF. The full variable domain, with the rest looked up from reference TRBV28 and TRBJ1-1, is DVKVTQSSRYLVKRTGEKVFLECVQDMDHENMFWYRQDPGLGLRLIYFSYDVKMKEKGDIPEGYSVSREKKERFSLILESASTNQTSMYLCASSFLLVNTEAFFGQGTRLTVV.

The V and J genes are TRBV27 and TRBJ1-2; TRBD1 might be the D (5 bases). The CDR3 contains 18 residues. CDR1 is MNHEY and CDR2 is SMNVEV in the germline V gene (reference sequence). V was trimmed by 0 bases and J by 5 bases, leaving 22 bases between them. CDR3 DNA: TGTGCCAGCAGTTTATCCATATCGGGGGTAGACAGTCAGTATGGCTACACCTTC. Translating gives CASSLSISGVDSQYGYTF.

V is TRBV9 and J is TRBJ2-7; TRBD2 matches at 11 bases. Germline loops: CDR1 SGDLS, CDR2 YYNGEE. The CDR3 has 14 residues. The V gene end was trimmed by 3 bases and the J gene end by 3 bases; junction bases not matched to a gene: 2. CDR3 coding DNA: TGTGCCAGCAGCGGCACTAGCGGGGGCTACGAGCAGTACTTC. Translating gives CASSGTSGGYEQYF. Drawing the rest from reference TRBV9 and TRBJ2-7, the complete variable domain is DSGVTQTPKHLITATGQRVTLRCSPRSGDLSVYWYQQSLDQGLQFLIQYYNGEERAKGNILERFSAQQFPDLHSELNLSSLELGDSALYFCASSGTSGGYEQYFGPGTRLTVT.

The rearrangement links TRBV10-2 to TRBJ2-2, with unresolved D. Germline CDR1 is WSHSY and CDR2 is SAAADI. CDR3 length equals 16 residues. V was clipped by 7 bases and J by 2 bases, with 17 bases between them. In nucleotides, the CDR3 is TGCGCCAGCATCCCCCTGCTTCGAGCAAACACCGGGGAGCTGTTTTTT. It is translated as CASIPLLRANTGELFF.

The V call is TRBV28, the J call TRBJ2-4; 8 bases line up with TRBD2. The CDR3 length is 18 residues. Trimming took 7 bases from V and 0 from J; bases not matched to a gene: 14. The germline V gene encodes CDR1 MDHEN and CDR2 SYDVKM. The CDR3 reads CASNAHGGVPLAKNIQYF. CDR3 DNA sequence: TGTGCCAGCAACGCTCACGGGGGGGTACCTCTAGCCAAAAACATTCAGTACTTC. The variable domain in full, with the rest retrieved from reference TRBV28 and TRBJ2-4, is DVKVTQSSRYLVKRTGEKVFLECVQDMDHENMFWYRQDPGLGLRLIYFSYDVKMKEKGDIPEGYSVSREKKERFSLILESASTNQTSMYLCASNAHGGVPLAKNIQYFGAGTRLSVL.